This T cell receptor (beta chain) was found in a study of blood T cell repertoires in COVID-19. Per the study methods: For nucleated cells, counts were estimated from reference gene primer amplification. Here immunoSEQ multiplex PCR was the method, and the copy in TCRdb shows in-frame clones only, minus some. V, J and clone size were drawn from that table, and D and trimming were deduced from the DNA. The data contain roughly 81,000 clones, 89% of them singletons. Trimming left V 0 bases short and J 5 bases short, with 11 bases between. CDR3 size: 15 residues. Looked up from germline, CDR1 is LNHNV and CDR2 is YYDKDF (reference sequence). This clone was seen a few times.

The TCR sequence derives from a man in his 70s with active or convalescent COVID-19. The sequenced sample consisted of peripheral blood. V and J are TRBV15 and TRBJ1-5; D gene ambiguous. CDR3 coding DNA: TGTGCCACCAGCAGAGATGAGGGTTCGTATCAGCCCCAGCATTTT. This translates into CATSRDEGSYQPQHF.